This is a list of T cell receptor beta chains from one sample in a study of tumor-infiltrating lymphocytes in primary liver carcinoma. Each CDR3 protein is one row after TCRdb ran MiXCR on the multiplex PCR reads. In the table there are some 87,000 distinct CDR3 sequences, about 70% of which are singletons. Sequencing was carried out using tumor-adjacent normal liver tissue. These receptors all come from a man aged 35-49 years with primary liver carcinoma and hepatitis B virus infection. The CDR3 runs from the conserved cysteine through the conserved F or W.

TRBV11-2,CSSRSGTQGFIYEQYF
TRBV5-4,CASSLAGIGYGYTF
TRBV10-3,CAISDTRGSTDTQYF
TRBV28,CANSHHSMNAEAFF
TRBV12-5,CASADGSLTDTQYF
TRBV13,CASSSGTPDNEQFF
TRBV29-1,CIVEGTDSPLYEQFF
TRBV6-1,CVSSERGQDQPQHF
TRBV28,CASRHSNTGTGGLDTQYF
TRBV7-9,CASSWGDEKLFF
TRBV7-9,CTSSFTGGPSEQFF
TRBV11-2,CASSSSGNRHEHYF
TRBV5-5,CASSFVPGGELFF
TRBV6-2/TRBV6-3,CASKGGKLWFF
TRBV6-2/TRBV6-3,CASSYQGTTDTHYF
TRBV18,CASSPRQEASYNEQFF
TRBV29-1,CSVEEMPHLLAGGPWNEQFF
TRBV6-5,CARSYGSGCYNEQFF
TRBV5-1,CASSLVGQGATNYGYTF
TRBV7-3,CASSRRGVNNEQFF
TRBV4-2,CASSGKPGLAGGSHEQYF
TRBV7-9,CASFPGTGGETQYF